The 4 T cell receptor beta chains presented below share a single source sample, sequenced in a study of T cells in Graves' hyperthyroidism and ophthalmopathy. Template material for amplifying TCR beta CDR3 regions consisted of RNA transcripts. The HTBI primer set was used in a first-round RT-PCR of the TCR CDR3. TCRdb re-called the multiplex PCR reads with MiXCR, one entry per CDR3 protein. The table records 550,000 to 700,000 distinct CDR3 sequences, about 45% of them present only once. The sample taken for sequencing was peripheral blood or thyroid tissue (not recorded which). The receptor set was obtained from an adult woman with Graves' disease, either hyperthyroidism or ophthalmopathy (not recorded which).

In its sample, this clonotype was seen many times. The chain is built from TRBV11-2 and TRBJ1-2; possible D gene TRBD1, 5 bases. Germline CDR1 and CDR2: SGHAT and FQNNGV. This CDR3 has 16 residues. V lost 5 bases and J 4 bases, leaving 20 bases between the germline ends. CDR3 residues: CASSALGEGGGYGYTF. For the CDR3, the DNA is TGTGCCAGCAGCGCACTGGGGGAGGGAGGAGGCTATGGCTACACCTTC.

V gene TRBV7-9 combines with J gene TRBJ1-5, with 11 positions matching TRBD1. Germline V CDR1 and CDR2: SEHNR, FQNEAQ (reference sequence). The CDR3 sequence is 15 residues long. The J segment lost 6 bases and the V segment lost 5 bases, leaving 6 bases of the junction unmatched. CDR3 nucleotides: TGTGCCAGCAGCCCTTCGGACAGGGGGCTTCAGCCCCAGCATTTT. This translates into CASSPSDRGLQPQHF.

This clonotype has at least ten counts. This sequence joins TRBV7-9 and TRBJ2-7; D is tentatively TRBD1 or TRBD2 (5 bases each). Trimming took 5 bases from V and 6 from J, leaving 11 bases between them. The CDR3 loop spans 12 amino acids. Germline CDR1 reads SEHNR; CDR2 reads FQNEAQ (reference sequence). The CDR3 sequence is CASSVGDAEQYF. DNA for the CDR3: TGTGCCAGCAGCGTAGGGGACGCCGAGCAGTACTTC.

A note on this clonotype: An end of the junction does not agree with germline; a read error may underlie this. The chain combines TRBV5-4 with TRBJ2-6; tentatively, D is TRBD1 or TRBD2 (5 bases each). Looked up from germline, CDR1 is SGHNT and CDR2 is YYREEE (reference sequence). The CDR3 is made up of 18 amino acids. Here the CDR3 reads CASSRERGVSSGANVRAF. In DNA, the CDR3 is TGTGCCAGCAGCCGGGAACGCGGCGTGAGCTCTGGGGCCAACGTCCGGGCTTTC. Filled out from reference TRBV5-4 and TRBJ2-6, the complete variable domain reads ETGVTQSPTHLIKTRGQQVTLRCSSQSGHNTVSWYQQALGQGPQFIFQYYREEENGRGNFPPRFSGLQFPNYSSELNVNALELDDSALYLCASSRERGVSSGANVRAFGAGSRLTVL.